This T cell receptor (beta chain) was identified during a study of T cells in Graves' hyperthyroidism and ophthalmopathy. Authors of the study amplified TCR beta CDR3 regions from RNA transcripts. The TCR CDR3 was amplified in a first-round RT-PCR using the HTBI primer set. TCRdb used MiXCR to reprocess the multiplex PCR reads, holding one entry per CDR3 protein. The sample holds 300,000 to 350,000 distinct CDR3 sequences, roughly 13% seen once. Germline loops: CDR1 MNHEY, CDR2 SMNVEV (reference sequence). The CDR3 loop spans 17 amino acids. The V end was cut by 0 bases, the J end by 3 bases, with 15 bases between.

This receptor was obtained from a woman in her thirties with Graves' hyperthyroidism. The chain uses TRBV27 and TRBJ1-5; D is uncertain. Material: blood. The CDR3 DNA reads TGTGCCAGCAGTTTATCGTTTAGCAGTGTCTACAATCAGCCCCAGCATTTT. It encodes CASSLSFSSVYNQPQHF.